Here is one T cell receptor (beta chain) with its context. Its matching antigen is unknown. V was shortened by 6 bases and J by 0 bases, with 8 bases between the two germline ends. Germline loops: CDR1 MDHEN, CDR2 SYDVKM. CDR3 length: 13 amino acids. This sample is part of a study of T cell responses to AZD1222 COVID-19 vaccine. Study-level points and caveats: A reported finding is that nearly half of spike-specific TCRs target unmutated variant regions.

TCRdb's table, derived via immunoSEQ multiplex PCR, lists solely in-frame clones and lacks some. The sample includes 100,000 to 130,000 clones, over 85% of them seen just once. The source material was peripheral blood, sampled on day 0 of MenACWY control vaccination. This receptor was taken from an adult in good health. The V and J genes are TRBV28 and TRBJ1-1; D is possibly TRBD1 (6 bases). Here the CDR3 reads CASRDRLNTEAFF. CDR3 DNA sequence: TGTGCCAGCAGAGACAGGCTGAACACTGAAGCTTTCTTT.